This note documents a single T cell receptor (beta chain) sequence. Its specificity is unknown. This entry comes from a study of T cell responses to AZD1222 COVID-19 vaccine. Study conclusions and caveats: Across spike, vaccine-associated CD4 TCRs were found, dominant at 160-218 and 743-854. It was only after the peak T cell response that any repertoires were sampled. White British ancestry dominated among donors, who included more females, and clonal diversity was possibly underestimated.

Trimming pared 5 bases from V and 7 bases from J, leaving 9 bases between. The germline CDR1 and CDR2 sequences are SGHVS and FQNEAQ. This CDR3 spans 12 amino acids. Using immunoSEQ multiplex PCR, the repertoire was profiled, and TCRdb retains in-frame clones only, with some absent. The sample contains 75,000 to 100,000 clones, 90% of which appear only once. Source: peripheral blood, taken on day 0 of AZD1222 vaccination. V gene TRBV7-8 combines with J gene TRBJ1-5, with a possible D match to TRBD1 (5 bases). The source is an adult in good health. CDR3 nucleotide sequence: TGTGCCAGCAGCACCCGGGGGCAGCCCCAGCATTTT. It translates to CASSTRGQPQHF.